The clone carrying this T cell receptor (beta chain) was recorded at least ten times. Antigen unknown. Trimming stripped 11 bases from V and 4 bases from J, with 15 bases between. Germline V lookup: CDR1 SGHAT, CDR2 FQNNGV. This CDR3 region has 13 residues. The data were taken from a study of T cell repertoires in cytomegalovirus infection. Whole-study context: CMV infection plus the matching HLA type was flagged by public TCR beta signatures.

TCRdb used MiXCR to reprocess the reads, holding one entry per CDR3 protein. The data contain 170,000 or so distinct CDR3 sequences, approximately 15% of them singletons. Study observations and caveats: Cumulative public TCR beta family frequency identified CMV carriers with the relevant HLA. The ex vivo response showed dominance by HLA-C-restricted CMV-specific TCR beta clonotypes.

The TCR comes from a human donor in good health (CMV status not recorded). Some clones in this sample may be carry-over from other donors' samples. The specimen sequenced was PBMCs. V usage is TRBV11-2 and J usage is TRBJ2-1, with TRBD2 as a possible D gene (6 bases). In DNA, the CDR3 is TGTGCCGTATTGATGGGGGGATACAATGAGCAGTTCTTC. Encoded protein: CAVLMGGYNEQFF.